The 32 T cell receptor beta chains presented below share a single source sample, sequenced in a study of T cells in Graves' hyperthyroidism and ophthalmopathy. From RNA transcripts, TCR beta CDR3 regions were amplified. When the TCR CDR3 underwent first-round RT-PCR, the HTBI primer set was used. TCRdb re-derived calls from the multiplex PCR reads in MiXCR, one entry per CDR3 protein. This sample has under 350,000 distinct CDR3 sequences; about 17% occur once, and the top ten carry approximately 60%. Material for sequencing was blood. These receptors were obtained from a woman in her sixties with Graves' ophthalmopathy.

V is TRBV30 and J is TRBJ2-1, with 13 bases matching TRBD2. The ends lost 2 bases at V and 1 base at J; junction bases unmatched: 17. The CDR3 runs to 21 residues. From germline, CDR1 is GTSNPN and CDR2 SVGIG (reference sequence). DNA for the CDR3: TGTGCCTGGAGTCTTCGGACTAGCGGGAGCCCCGGTAGTTGGTCCTACAATGAGCAGTTCTTC. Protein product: CAWSLRTSGSPGSWSYNEQFF.

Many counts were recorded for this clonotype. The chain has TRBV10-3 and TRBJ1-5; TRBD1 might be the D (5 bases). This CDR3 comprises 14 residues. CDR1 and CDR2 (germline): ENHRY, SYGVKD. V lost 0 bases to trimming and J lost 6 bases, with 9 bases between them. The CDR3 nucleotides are TGTGCCATCAGTGAGTCGATAGGGGCTCAGCCCCAGCATTTT. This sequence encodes CAISESIGAQPQHF.

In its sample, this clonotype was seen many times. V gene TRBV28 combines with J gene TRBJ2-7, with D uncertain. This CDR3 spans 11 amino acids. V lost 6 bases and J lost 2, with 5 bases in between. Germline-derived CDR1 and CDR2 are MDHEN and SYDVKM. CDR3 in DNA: TGTGCCAGCAGCCGACCCTACGAGCAGTACTTC. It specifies CASSRPYEQYF. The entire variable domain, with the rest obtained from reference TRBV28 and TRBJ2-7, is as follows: DVKVTQSSRYLVKRTGEKVFLECVQDMDHENMFWYRQDPGLGLRLIYFSYDVKMKEKGDIPEGYSVSREKKERFSLILESASTNQTSMYLCASSRPYEQYFGPGTRLTVT.

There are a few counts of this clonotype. CDR3 sequence: CASSPLTGEDSPLHF. CDR3 DNA: TGTGCCAGCTCACCACTTACGGGGGAGGACTCACCCCTCCACTTT. The genes are TRBV18 and TRBJ1-6; D is perhaps TRBD1 (5 bases). The CDR3 spans 15 residues. V dropped 1 base and J dropped 10 bases, with 14 bases sitting between them. CDR1 is KGHSH, CDR2 LQKENI, per germline.

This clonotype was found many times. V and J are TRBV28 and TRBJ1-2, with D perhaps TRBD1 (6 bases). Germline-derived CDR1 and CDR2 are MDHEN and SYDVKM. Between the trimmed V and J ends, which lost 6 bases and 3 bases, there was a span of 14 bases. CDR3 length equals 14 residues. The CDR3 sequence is CASRSQGSHYGYTF. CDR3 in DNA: TGTGCCAGCAGATCACAGGGTTCCCACTATGGCTACACCTTC.

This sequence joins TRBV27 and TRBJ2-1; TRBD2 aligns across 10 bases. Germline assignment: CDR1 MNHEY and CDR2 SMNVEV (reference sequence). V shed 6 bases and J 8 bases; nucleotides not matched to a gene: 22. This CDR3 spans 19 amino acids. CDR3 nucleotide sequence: TGTGCCAGCAGGAAGGTGCAGTTAGCGGGAGGCTTCGTGATGGATGAGCAGTTCTTC. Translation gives CASRKVQLAGGFVMDEQFF.

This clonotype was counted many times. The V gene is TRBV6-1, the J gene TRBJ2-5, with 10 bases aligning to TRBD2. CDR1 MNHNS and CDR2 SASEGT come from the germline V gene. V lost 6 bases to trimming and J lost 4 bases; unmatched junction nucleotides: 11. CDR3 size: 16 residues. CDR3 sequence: CASRRTSGPKAETQYF. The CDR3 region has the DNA TGTGCCAGCAGGCGGACTAGCGGTCCTAAGGCAGAGACCCAGTACTTC.

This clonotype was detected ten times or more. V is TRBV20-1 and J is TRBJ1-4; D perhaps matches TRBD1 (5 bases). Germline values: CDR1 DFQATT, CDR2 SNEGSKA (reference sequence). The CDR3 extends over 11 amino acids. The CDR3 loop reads CRAGKSEKLFF. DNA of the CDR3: TGCAGGGCAGGGAAGTCTGAAAAACTGTTTTTT.

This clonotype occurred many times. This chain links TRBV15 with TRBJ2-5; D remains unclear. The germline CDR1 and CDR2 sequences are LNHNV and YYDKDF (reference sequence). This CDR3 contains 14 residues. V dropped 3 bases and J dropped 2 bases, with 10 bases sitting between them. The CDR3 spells CATSSLGRQETQYF. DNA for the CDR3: TGTGCCACCAGCAGCCTCGGACGGCAAGAGACCCAGTACTTC.

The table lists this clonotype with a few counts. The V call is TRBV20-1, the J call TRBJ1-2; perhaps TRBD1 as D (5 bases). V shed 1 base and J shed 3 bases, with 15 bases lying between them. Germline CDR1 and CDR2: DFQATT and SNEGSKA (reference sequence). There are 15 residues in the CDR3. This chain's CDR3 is CSARVFGGADYGYTF. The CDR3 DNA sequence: TGCAGTGCTAGAGTTTTTGGAGGGGCTGACTATGGCTACACCTTC.

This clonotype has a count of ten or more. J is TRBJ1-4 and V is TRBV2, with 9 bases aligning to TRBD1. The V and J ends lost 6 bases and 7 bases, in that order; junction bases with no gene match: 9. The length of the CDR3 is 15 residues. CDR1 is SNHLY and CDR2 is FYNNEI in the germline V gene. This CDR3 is CASSVNRGQGEKLFF. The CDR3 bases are TGTGCCAGCAGCGTCAACAGGGGGCAGGGTGAAAAACTGTTTTTT.

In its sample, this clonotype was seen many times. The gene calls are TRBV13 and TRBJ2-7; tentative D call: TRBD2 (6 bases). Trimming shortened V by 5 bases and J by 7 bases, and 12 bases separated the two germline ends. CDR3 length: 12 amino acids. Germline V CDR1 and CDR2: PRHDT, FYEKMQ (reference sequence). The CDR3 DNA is TGTGCCAGCAGCCCACCAGGGAGGGAGCAGTACTTC. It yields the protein CASSPPGREQYF.

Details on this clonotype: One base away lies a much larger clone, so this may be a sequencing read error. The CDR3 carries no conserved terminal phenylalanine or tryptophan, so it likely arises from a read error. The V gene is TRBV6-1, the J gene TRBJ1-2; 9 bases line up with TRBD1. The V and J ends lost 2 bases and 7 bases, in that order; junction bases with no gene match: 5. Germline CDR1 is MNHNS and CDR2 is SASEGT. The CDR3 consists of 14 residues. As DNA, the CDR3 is TGTGCCAGCAGTGAACCGGGACAGGGAGTTGGCTACACCCTC. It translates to CASSEPGQGVGYTL.

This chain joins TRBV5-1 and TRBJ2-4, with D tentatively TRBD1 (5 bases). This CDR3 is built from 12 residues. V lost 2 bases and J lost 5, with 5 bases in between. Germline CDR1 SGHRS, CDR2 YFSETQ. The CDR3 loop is CASSLQENIQYF. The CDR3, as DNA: TGCGCCAGCAGCTTACAGGAAAACATTCAGTACTTC.

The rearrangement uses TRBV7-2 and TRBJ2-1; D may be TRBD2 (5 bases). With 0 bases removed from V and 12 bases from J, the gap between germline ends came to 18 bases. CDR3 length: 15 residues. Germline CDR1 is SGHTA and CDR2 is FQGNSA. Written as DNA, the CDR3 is TGTGCCAGCAGCTTAGCCGGGGTCCACTTTCGTGGGCAGTTCTTC. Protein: CASSLAGVHFRGQFF.

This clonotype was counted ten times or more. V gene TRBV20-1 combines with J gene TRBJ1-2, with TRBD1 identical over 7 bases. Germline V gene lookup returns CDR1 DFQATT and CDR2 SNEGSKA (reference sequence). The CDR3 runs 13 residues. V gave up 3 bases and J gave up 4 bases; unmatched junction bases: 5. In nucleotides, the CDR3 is TGCAGTGCTAGTGTCGACAGGGTCTATGGCTACACCTTC. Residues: CSASVDRVYGYTF.

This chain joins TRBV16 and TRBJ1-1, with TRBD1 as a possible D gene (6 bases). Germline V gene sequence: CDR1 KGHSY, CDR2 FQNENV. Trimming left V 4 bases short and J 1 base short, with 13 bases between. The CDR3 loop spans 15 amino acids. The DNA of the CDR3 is TGTGCCAGCAGCCCCTCGGGACAACCGAACACTGAAGCTTTCTTT. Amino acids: CASSPSGQPNTEAFF.

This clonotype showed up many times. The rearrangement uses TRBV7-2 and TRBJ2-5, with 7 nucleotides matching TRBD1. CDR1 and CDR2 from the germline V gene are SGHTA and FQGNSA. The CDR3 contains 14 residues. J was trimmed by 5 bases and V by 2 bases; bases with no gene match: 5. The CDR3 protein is CASSLNRGTETQYF. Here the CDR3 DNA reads TGTGCCAGCAGCTTAAACAGGGGAACGGAGACCCAGTACTTC.

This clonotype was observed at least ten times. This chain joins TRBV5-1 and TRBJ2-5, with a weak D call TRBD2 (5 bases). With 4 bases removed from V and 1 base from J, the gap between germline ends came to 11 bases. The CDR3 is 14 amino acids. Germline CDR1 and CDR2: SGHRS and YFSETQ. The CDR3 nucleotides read TGCGCCAGCAGCCGTGGTGAGGGCCAAGAGACCCAGTACTTC. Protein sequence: CASSRGEGQETQYF.

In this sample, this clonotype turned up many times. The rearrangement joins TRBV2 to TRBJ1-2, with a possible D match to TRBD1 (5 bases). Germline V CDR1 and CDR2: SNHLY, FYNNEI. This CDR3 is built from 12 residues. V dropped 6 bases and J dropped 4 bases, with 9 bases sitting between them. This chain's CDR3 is CASSKDSYGYTF. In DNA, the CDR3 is TGTGCCAGCAGCAAAGACAGCTATGGCTACACCTTC.

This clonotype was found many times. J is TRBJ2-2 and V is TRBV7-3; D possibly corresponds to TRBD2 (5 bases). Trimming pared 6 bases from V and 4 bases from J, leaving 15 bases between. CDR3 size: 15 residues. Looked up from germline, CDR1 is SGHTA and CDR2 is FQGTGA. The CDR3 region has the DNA TGTGCCAGCAGTAGATTAGCCCGGGGCACCGGGGAGCTGTTTTTT. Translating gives CASSRLARGTGELFF.

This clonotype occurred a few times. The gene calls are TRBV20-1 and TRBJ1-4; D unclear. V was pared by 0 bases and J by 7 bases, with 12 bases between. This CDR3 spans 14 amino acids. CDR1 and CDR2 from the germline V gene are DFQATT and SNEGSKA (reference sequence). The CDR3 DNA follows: TGCAGTGCTAGAGATTCATTGGGGTCTGAAAAACTGTTTTTT. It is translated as CSARDSLGSEKLFF.

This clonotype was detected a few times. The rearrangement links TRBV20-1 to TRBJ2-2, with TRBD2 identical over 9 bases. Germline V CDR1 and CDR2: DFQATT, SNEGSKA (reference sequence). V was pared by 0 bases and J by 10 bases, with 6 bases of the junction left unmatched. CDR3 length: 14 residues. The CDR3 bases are TGCAGTGCTAGAGATCCTGGCGGGGGGGAGGAGCTGTTTTTT. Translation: CSARDPGGGEELFF.

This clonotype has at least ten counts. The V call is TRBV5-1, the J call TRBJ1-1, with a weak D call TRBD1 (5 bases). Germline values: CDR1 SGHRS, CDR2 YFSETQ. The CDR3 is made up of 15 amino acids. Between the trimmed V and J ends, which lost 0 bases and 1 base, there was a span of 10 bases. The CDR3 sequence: CASSLGGVTNTEAFF. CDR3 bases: TGCGCCAGCAGCTTGGGAGGGGTTACGAACACTGAAGCTTTCTTT.

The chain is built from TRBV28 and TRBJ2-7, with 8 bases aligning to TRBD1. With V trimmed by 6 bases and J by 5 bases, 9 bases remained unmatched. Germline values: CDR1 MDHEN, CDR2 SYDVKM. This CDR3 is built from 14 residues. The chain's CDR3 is CASSPDREFDEQYF. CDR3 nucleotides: TGTGCCAGCAGCCCGGACAGGGAATTCGACGAGCAGTACTTC.

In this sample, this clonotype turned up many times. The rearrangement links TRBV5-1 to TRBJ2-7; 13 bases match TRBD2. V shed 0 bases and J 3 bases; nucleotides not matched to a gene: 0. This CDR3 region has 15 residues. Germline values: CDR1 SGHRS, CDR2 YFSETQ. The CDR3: CASSLGTSGGYEQYF. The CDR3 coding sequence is TGCGCCAGCAGCTTGGGGACTAGCGGGGGCTACGAGCAGTACTTC. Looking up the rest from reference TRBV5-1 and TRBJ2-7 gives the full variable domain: KAGVTQTPRYLIKTRGQQVTLSCSPISGHRSVSWYQQTPGQGLQFLFEYFSETQRNKGNFPGRFSGRQFSNSRSEMNVSTLELGDSALYLCASSLGTSGGYEQYFGPGTRLTVT.

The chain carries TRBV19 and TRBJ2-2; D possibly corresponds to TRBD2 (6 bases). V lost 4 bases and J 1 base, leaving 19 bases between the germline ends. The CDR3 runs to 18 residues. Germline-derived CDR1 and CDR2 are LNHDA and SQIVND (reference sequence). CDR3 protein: CASSNPYSGGGNTGELFF. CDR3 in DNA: TGTGCCAGTAGTAACCCTTATAGCGGAGGCGGGAACACCGGGGAGCTGTTTTTT.

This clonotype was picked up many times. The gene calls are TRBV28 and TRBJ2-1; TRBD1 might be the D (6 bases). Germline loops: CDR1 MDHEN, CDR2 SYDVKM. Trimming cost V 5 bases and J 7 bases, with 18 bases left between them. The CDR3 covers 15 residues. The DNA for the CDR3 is TGTGCCAGCAGTAGCGCCCAGGGACAAAGTAATGAGCAGTTCTTC. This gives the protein CASSSAQGQSNEQFF. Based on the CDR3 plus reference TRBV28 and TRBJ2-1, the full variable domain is DVKVTQSSRYLVKRTGEKVFLECVQDMDHENMFWYRQDPGLGLRLIYFSYDVKMKEKGDIPEGYSVSREKKERFSLILESASTNQTSMYLCASSSAQGQSNEQFFGPGTRLTVL.

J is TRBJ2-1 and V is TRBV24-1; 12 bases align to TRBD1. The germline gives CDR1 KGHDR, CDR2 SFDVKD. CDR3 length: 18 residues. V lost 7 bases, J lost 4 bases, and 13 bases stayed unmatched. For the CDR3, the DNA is TGTGCCACCAGCGAACCCCGGGTGGGACAGGGGGCTTACAATGAGCAGTTCTTC. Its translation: CATSEPRVGQGAYNEQFF.

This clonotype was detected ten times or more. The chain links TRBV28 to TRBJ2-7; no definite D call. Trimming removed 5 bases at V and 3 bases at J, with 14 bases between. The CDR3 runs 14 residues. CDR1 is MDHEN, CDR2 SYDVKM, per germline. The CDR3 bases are TGTGCCAGCAGTCCCCAAGACCAAATCTACGAGCAGTACTTC. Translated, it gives CASSPQDQIYEQYF.

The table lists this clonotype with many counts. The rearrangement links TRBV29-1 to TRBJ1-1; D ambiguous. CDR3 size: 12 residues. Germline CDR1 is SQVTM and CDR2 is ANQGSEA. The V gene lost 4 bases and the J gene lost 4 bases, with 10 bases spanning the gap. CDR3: CSVAEYLTEAFF. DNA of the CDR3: TGCAGCGTTGCAGAATACCTCACTGAAGCTTTCTTT.

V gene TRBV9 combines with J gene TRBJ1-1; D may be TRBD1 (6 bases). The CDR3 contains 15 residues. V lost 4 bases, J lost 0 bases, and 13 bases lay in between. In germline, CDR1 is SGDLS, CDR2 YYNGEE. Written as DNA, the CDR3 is TGTGCCAGCAGCCCAGAGGGACATTTGAACACTGAAGCTTTCTTT. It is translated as CASSPEGHLNTEAFF.